Below, 23 T cell receptor beta chains from the same sample are listed, as sequenced in a study of blood T cell repertoires in COVID-19. Measured with immunoSEQ multiplex PCR; TCRdb has only the in-frame clones, and not every one. Among about 59,000 clones, 65% to 80% were seen once, and the ten largest hold about 8.9%. The sample taken for sequencing was peripheral blood. All receptors derive from a human donor in a cohort sampled during active COVID-19.

J is TRBJ2-1 and V is TRBV5-1; D is unclear. Germline assignment: CDR1 SGHRS and CDR2 YFSETQ. V lost 5 bases and J lost 5, with 8 bases in between. The CDR3 is made up of 12 amino acids. Here the CDR3 reads CASRGWDNEQFF. CDR3 sequence (DNA): TGCGCCAGCAGGGGCTGGGACAATGAGCAGTTCTTC.

The CDR3: CASSTRTEVNEKLFF. CDR3 in DNA: TGTGCCAGCAGCACAAGGACAGAAGTTAATGAAAAACTGTTTTTT. The chain couples TRBV27 to TRBJ1-4; D perhaps matches TRBD1 (6 bases). The CDR3 loop spans 15 amino acids. Per the germline V gene, CDR1 is MNHEY and CDR2 is SMNVEV (reference sequence). V dropped 6 bases and J dropped 4 bases, with 15 bases sitting between them.

This clone was counted only a few times. The chain couples TRBV28 to TRBJ1-5; D is unclear. Germline V CDR1 and CDR2: MDHEN, SYDVKM. V lost 3 bases, J lost 5 bases, and 5 bases lay in between. The CDR3 totals 12 residues. In DNA form, the CDR3 reads TGTGCCAGCAGTTTCAGGTATCAGCCCCAGCATTTT. Translating gives CASSFRYQPQHF.

The chain has TRBV24-1 and TRBJ2-1; 8 positions match TRBD1. V was clipped by 3 bases and J by 10 bases; unmatched bases: 4. This CDR3 has 13 residues. The germline V gene has CDR1 KGHDR and CDR2 SFDVKD. CDR3 loop: CATSDERTGEQFF. CDR3 nucleotide sequence: TGTGCCACCAGTGATGAACGGACAGGGGAGCAGTTCTTC.

This chain joins TRBV5-1 and TRBJ1-4; perhaps TRBD1 as D (5 bases). From germline, CDR1 is SGHRS and CDR2 YFSETQ. With 0 bases removed from V and 5 bases from J, the gap between germline ends came to 8 bases. CDR3 length equals 14 residues. DNA for the CDR3: TGCGCCAGCAGCTTGGGGGGCCAGAATGAAAAACTGTTTTTT. Amino acid sequence: CASSLGGQNEKLFF.

This sequence joins TRBV6-6 and TRBJ2-1, with 15 positions matching TRBD2. The CDR3 contains 19 residues. Germline V lookup: CDR1 MNHNY, CDR2 SVGAGI (reference sequence). The V gene end was trimmed by 5 bases and the J gene end by 7 bases; junction bases not matched to a gene: 15. The CDR3 bases are TGTGCCAGCAGTGGATCCGGACTAGCGGGAGGGGTCGGTGCGAATGAGCAGTTCTTC. Protein: CASSGSGLAGGVGANEQFF.

V and J are TRBV11-2 and TRBJ1-6, with TRBD1 identical over 7 bases. The V and J ends lost 5 bases and 7 bases, in that order; junction bases with no gene match: 14. This CDR3 spans 17 amino acids. Germline assignment: CDR1 SGHAT and CDR2 FQNNGV. The CDR3 DNA reads as TGTGCCAGCAGCCGCACTTCAGGGGGAACCGTAAATTCACCCCTCCACTTT. Its protein product is CASSRTSGGTVNSPLHF.

The CDR3: CASSYMTVRISGANVLTF. The CDR3, as DNA: TGTGCCAGCAGTTACATGACAGTAAGGATCTCTGGGGCCAACGTCCTGACTTTC. The chain is built from TRBV6-2 or TRBV6-3 and TRBJ2-6; TRBD1 is a possible D gene (5 bases). The germline V gene has CDR1 MNHEY and CDR2 SVGEGT. The CDR3 totals 18 residues. The V end was cut by 2 bases, the J end by 0 bases, with 14 bases between.

The gene calls are TRBV18 and TRBJ2-3, with a weak D call TRBD1 (6 bases). Germline V gene lookup returns CDR1 KGHSH and CDR2 LQKENI. Deletions cut 0 bases from V and 3 bases from J, with 7 bases between. The CDR3 totals 14 residues. The CDR3 region is CASSPPRGTDTQYF. CDR3 DNA sequence: TGTGCCAGCTCACCACCGAGGGGGACAGATACGCAGTATTTT.

The J gene is TRBJ1-5, the V gene TRBV15; D perhaps matches TRBD1 (5 bases). The CDR3 contains 14 residues. V dropped 5 bases and J dropped 4 bases, with 12 bases sitting between them. Germline CDR1 is LNHNV and CDR2 is YYDKDF (reference sequence). Here the CDR3 DNA reads TGTGCCACCAGCCCTGGGGGGAATAATCAGCCCCAGCATTTT. Translated, it gives CATSPGGNNQPQHF.

The rearrangement joins TRBV15 to TRBJ1-1; D is possibly TRBD1 (5 bases). V dropped 8 bases and J dropped 5 bases, with 15 bases sitting between them. This CDR3 has 13 residues. The germline gives CDR1 LNHNV, CDR2 YYDKDF (reference sequence). The DNA of the CDR3 is TGTGCCACCGACAGTCAAAAGGGGACTGAAGCTTTCTTT. It specifies CATDSQKGTEAFF.

As to this clone: The sample has other DNA sequences that encode this CDR3 too. The chain combines TRBV7-3 with TRBJ2-1; 8 nucleotides line up with TRBD2. Germline CDR1 is SGHTA and CDR2 is FQGTGA. The junction had 1 base not matched to a gene; V was cut back by 3 bases and J by 0 bases. The CDR3 runs to 15 residues. This CDR3 reads CASSLSGSSYNEQFF. The CDR3 DNA is TGTGCCAGCAGCTTGAGCGGGAGCTCCTACAATGAGCAGTTCTTC.

The V gene is TRBV23-1, the J gene TRBJ2-1, with D possibly matching TRBD1 (6 bases). TRBV23-1 is an ORF; its function is uncertain. This CDR3 contains 13 residues. DNA of the CDR3: TGCGACACGGAGGAAACAGGGCGGCATGAGCAGTTCTTC. Its translation: CDTEETGRHEQFF.

This clone was found once. The chain couples TRBV5-1 to TRBJ2-1, with D perhaps matching TRBD2 (5 bases). Trimming removed 4 bases at V and 6 bases at J, with 11 bases between. Germline CDR1 is SGHRS and CDR2 is YFSETQ. The CDR3 runs 13 residues. The DNA for the CDR3 is TGCGCCAGCAGCCCAACTAGAGGCAATGAGCAGTTCTTC. Translating gives CASSPTRGNEQFF. Full variable domain (remainder filled in from reference TRBV5-1 and TRBJ2-1): KAGVTQTPRYLIKTRGQQVTLSCSPISGHRSVSWYQQTPGQGLQFLFEYFSETQRNKGNFPGRFSGRQFSNSRSEMNVSTLELGDSALYLCASSPTRGNEQFFGPGTRLTVL.

By share, this clone ranks as medium-sized. This chain links TRBV6-2 or TRBV6-3 with TRBJ2-2, with D possibly matching TRBD2 (5 bases). CDR3 length equals 13 residues. Trimming took 6 bases from V and 3 from J, leaving 8 bases between them. The germline V gene encodes CDR1 MNHEY and CDR2 SVGEGT. CDR3 sequence reads: CASSLLDTGELFF. The CDR3 coding sequence is TGTGCCAGCAGCCTACTAGACACCGGGGAGCTGTTTTTT.

V gene TRBV28 combines with J gene TRBJ2-7; TRBD1 agrees at 11 bases. The trim removed 8 bases at V and 3 bases at J, leaving 9 bases unmatched. Germline assignment: CDR1 MDHEN and CDR2 SYDVKM. The CDR3 contains 15 residues. This chain's CDR3 is CASGNTGTGGYEQYF. The CDR3 nucleotides are TGTGCCAGCGGGAATACCGGGACAGGGGGCTACGAGCAGTACTTC.

Only a few counts were recorded for this clone. This chain connects TRBV19 to TRBJ2-7, with D tentatively TRBD2 (6 bases). The CDR3 loop spans 15 amino acids. Germline-derived CDR1 and CDR2 are LNHDA and SQIVND (reference sequence). Trimming cost V 1 base and J 5 bases, with 15 bases left between them. The CDR3 nucleotides are TGTGCCAGTAGTATAGGCGGGACTTCGAAGGACGAGCAGTACTTC. This gives the protein CASSIGGTSKDEQYF. The full variable domain, rest sourced from reference TRBV19 and TRBJ2-7, is DGGITQSPKYLFRKEGQNVTLSCEQNLNHDAMYWYRQDPGQGLRLIYYSQIVNDFQKGDIAEGYSVSREKKESFPLTVTSAQKNPTAFYLCASSIGGTSKDEQYFGPGTRLTVT.

The rearrangement links TRBV6-5 to TRBJ2-1; 10 bases map to TRBD2. The V and J ends lost 5 bases and 4 bases, in that order; junction bases with no gene match: 2. The CDR3 totals 14 residues. The germline V gene has CDR1 MNHEY and CDR2 SVGAGI. This CDR3 is CASSLAGDYNEQFF. CDR3 nucleotides: TGTGCCAGCAGTCTAGCGGGGGATTACAATGAGCAGTTCTTC.

The J gene is TRBJ2-2, the V gene TRBV18; TRBD1 matches at 7 bases. The CDR3 is made up of 14 amino acids. V was clipped by 6 bases and J by 4 bases; unmatched bases: 5. Germline lookup yields CDR1 KGHSH and CDR2 LQKENI. In DNA, the CDR3 is TGTGCCAGCTCGTCTAACAGGGGCACCGGGGAGCTGTTTTTT. This sequence encodes CASSSNRGTGELFF.

This chain joins TRBV28 and TRBJ2-2; 9 bases fit TRBD1. V lost 6 bases to trimming and J lost 10 bases; unmatched junction nucleotides: 6. Looked up from germline, CDR1 is MDHEN and CDR2 is SYDVKM. The CDR3 is 13 amino acids. The CDR3 bases are TGTGCCAGCAGCGGGACAGGGCGAGCGGAGCTGTTTTTT. The encoded protein is CASSGTGRAELFF.

The rearrangement links TRBV28 to TRBJ1-2; TRBD1 matches 12 bases. CDR3 length: 17 residues. V shed 2 bases, J shed 8 bases, and the junction held 12 bases outside the gene matches. Germline CDR1 and CDR2: MDHEN and SYDVKM. The CDR3 DNA sequence: TGTGCCAGCAGTTTAACGGGACAGGGGGCGCGAAGAGAGGGCTACACCTTC. Translation gives CASSLTGQGARREGYTF.

The chain couples TRBV9 to TRBJ2-1; TRBD2 aligns across 9 bases. V shed 4 bases, J shed 2 bases, and the junction held 10 bases outside the gene matches. This CDR3 region has 17 residues. The germline CDR1 and CDR2 sequences are SGDLS and YYNGEE. CDR3 in amino acids: CASSTEGGLAAYNEQFF. CDR3 sequence (DNA): TGTGCCAGCAGCACCGAGGGGGGACTAGCAGCCTACAATGAGCAGTTCTTC.

The gene calls are TRBV6-1 and TRBJ2-1; 7 nucleotides match TRBD1. V was clipped by 4 bases and J by 6 bases; unmatched bases: 12. The germline gives CDR1 MNHNS, CDR2 SASEGT. The CDR3 covers 16 residues. The CDR3 DNA sequence: TGTGCCAGCAGTGGACGATCCGGGACAGTTCGCAATGAGCAGTTCTTC. It translates to CASSGRSGTVRNEQFF.